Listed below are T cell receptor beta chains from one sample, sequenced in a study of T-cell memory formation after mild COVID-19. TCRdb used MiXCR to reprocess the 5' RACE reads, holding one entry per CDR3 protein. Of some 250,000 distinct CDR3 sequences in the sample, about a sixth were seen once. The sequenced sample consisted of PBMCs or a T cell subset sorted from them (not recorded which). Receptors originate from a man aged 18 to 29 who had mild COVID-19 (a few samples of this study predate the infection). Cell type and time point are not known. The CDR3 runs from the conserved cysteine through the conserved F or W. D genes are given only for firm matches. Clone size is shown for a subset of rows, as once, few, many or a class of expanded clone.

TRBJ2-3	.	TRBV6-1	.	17	CASSEYWDLGNTDTQYF	TGTGCCAGCAGTGAGTACTGGGACCTCGGTAACACAGATACGCAGTATTTT
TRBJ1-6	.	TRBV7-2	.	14	CASRVWTDYSPLHF	TGTGCCAGCAGAGTCTGGACAGACTATTCACCCCTCCACTTT
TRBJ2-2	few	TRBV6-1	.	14	CATATVANTGELFF	TGTGCCACCGCGACAGTCGCGAACACCGGGGAGCTGTTTTTT
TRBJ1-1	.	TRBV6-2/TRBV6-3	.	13	CASSYTLNTWAFF	TGTGCCAGCAGTTACACTCTGAACACTTGGGCTTTCTTT
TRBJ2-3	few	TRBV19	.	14	CASSRLPSSDTQYF	TGTGCCAGTAGCCGGCTCCCGTCCTCGGATACGCAGTATTTT
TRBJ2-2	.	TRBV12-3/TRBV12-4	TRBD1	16	CASSLRTGGSHGELFF	TGTGCCAGCAGTCTCCGGACAGGGGGCTCGCACGGGGAGCTGTTTTTT
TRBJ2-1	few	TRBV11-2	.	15	CASSPQGFSYNEQFF	TGTGCCAGCAGCCCCCAGGGGTTCTCCTACAATGAGCAGTTCTTC
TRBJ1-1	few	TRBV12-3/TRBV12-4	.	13	CASLAGEVTEAFF	TGTGCCAGCTTGGCAGGGGAGGTCACTGAAGCTTTCTTT
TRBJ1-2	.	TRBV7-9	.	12	CASTDGGHGYTF	TGTGCCAGCACGGACGGGGGGCATGGCTACACCTTC
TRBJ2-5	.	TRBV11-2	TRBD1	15	CASTPGQDLRETQYF	TGTGCCAGCACCCCCGGACAGGACCTCCGGGAGACCCAGTACTTC